This T cell receptor beta chain comes out of a study of CD8+CD57+ T cells in acquired aplastic anemia. For the study at large: Quantities of DNA derived from sorted CD4+ and CD8+ cells averaged 3.2 ug. General study points: The study identified roughly 29 CD8+ CDR3 sequences shared by patients and controls.

This CDR3 spans 15 amino acids. The germline CDR1 and CDR2 sequences are KGHDR and SFDVKD. V was cut by 1 base and J by 3 bases, with 10 bases left in between. This clonotype was observed a single time. Its target is unknown. CD8+CD57+ cell expansion, shown by flow cytometry, had occurred in the patients selected for sequencing. All participating patients were living with severe acquired aplastic anemia. At the time of blood sampling, patients had not yet received any therapy. Researchers used genomic DNA as the template to profile TCR beta VDJ and CDR3. TCRdb fed the reads into MiXCR, producing one record per CDR3 protein. This repertoire shows 150,000 or so distinct CDR3 sequences, about 52% found once; its top ten account for approximately 12%.

This rearrangement joins TRBV24-1 to TRBJ2-3; D may be TRBD1 (6 bases). The receptor comes from a human donor with aplastic anemia. Source material: sorted CD4+, CD8+, or CD8+CD57+ T cells (not recorded which) from PBMCs. This chain's CDR3 is CATSDFRGSTDTQYF. Here the CDR3 DNA reads TGTGCCACCAGTGATTTTAGGGGGTCGACAGATACGCAGTATTTT.